A selection of T cell receptor beta chains follows, all from one sample in a study of PD-L1 blockade in urothelial cancer. Assay: immunoSEQ multiplex PCR; the TCRdb copy retains only in-frame clones and omits some. Here the sample spans nearly 50,000 clones, around 80% being singletons. The specimen was PBMCs, collected around atezolizumab (anti-PD-L1) treatment. The receptors originated from a man aged 65-85 years with urothelial cancer. Each CDR3 is given with its conserved first and last residue. The order of the fields is clone size, V gene, J gene, D gene, CDR3 DNA, CDR3 protein. D genes are given only for firm matches. For some rows the clone size is stated as once, few or many, or as a class when expanded; others skip it.

size: few
V: TRBV4-1
J: TRBJ2-1
D: TRBD2
DNA: TGCGCCAGCAGCCAGCACCGGGACTATAGCTCCTACAATGAGCAGTTCTTC
CDR3: CASSQHRDYSSYNEQFF

size: NA
V: TRBV10-3
J: TRBJ2-7
D: TRBD2
DNA: TGTGCCATCAGTGTTCGGGAGGCTGACGAGCAGTACTTC
CDR3: CAISVREADEQYF

size: NA
V: TRBV28
J: TRBJ1-4
D: TRBD1
DNA: TGTGCCAGCAGTAAAGAGGGGGCCGGTGAAAAACTGTTTTTT
CDR3: CASSKEGAGEKLFF

size: NA
V: TRBV5-1
J: TRBJ2-1
D: TRBD2
DNA: TGCGCCAGCAGCTTGGCCGGGGCGGGAGTGCGCGATGAGCAGTTCTTC
CDR3: CASSLAGAGVRDEQFF

size: NA
V: TRBV27
J: TRBJ1-5
D: TRBD1
DNA: TGTGCTAGCCGATTGGGACAGGGGGCCTATCAGCCCCAGCATTTT
CDR3: CASRLGQGAYQPQHF

size: few
V: TRBV7-8
J: TRBJ2-3
D: TRBD2
DNA: TGTGCCAGCAGCTCACTTACTAGCGGGGGGATAGATACGCAGTATTTT
CDR3: CASSSLTSGGIDTQYF

size: NA
V: TRBV28
J: TRBJ1-2
D: NA
DNA: TGTGCCAGCAGTTCGACACCTATAAGGCTGTATGGCTACACCTTC
CDR3: CASSSTPIRLYGYTF

size: NA
V: TRBV2
J: TRBJ2-7
D: NA
DNA: TGTGCCAGCATATCGGACAGCGAAATTACCTACGAGCAGTACTTC
CDR3: CASISDSEITYEQYF

size: NA
V: TRBV4-1
J: TRBJ1-5
D: TRBD1
DNA: TGCGCCAGCAGCCCGACAGGGATTGGTAATCAGCCCCAGCATTTT
CDR3: CASSPTGIGNQPQHF

size: NA
V: TRBV4-1
J: TRBJ1-2
D: NA
DNA: TGCGCCAGCAGCCAAGATGGAGGGGATGGCTACACCTTC
CDR3: CASSQDGGDGYTF

size: NA
V: TRBV7-3
J: TRBJ2-5
D: TRBD2
DNA: TGTGCCAGCAGCTTAGCCCCACGAGGACTAGAGGAGACCCAGTACTTC
CDR3: CASSLAPRGLEETQYF

size: NA
V: TRBV19
J: TRBJ1-1
D: NA
DNA: TGTGCCAGTAGACTGACCCCGCGGACTGAAGCTTTCTTT
CDR3: CASRLTPRTEAFF

size: NA
V: TRBV6-6
J: TRBJ2-7
D: TRBD1
DNA: TGTGCCAGCAACCACTGGGACAGTTTCACCTACGAGCAGTACTTC
CDR3: CASNHWDSFTYEQYF

size: few
V: TRBV7-9
J: TRBJ1-4
D: NA
DNA: TGTGCCAGCAGCCTTTCTGGGGGCTATGAAAAACTGTTTTTT
CDR3: CASSLSGGYEKLFF

size: NA
V: TRBV6-5
J: TRBJ2-7
D: TRBD1
DNA: TGTGCCAGCACCAACCCCGGGACAGGGTACGAGCAGTACTTC
CDR3: CASTNPGTGYEQYF

size: NA
V: TRBV6-6
J: TRBJ2-2
D: TRBD1
DNA: TGTGCCAGCCGGGACAGCCGGCGCACCGGGGAGCTGTTTTTT
CDR3: CASRDSRRTGELFF

size: NA
V: TRBV2
J: TRBJ2-5
D: NA
DNA: TGTGCCAGCGAGAGGGACAACCAAGAGACCCAGTACTTC
CDR3: CASERDNQETQYF

size: few
V: TRBV27
J: TRBJ2-3
D: TRBD2
DNA: TGTGCCAGCAGTCTCTTTAGCGGGAGGGATGGAGATACGCAGTATTTT
CDR3: CASSLFSGRDGDTQYF

size: once
V: TRBV19
J: TRBJ2-5
D: TRBD2
DNA: TGTGCCACCTCGGAGCGGGGCGGGGAGACCCAGTACTTC
CDR3: CATSERGGETQYF

size: NA
V: TRBV19
J: TRBJ1-5
D: NA
DNA: TGTGCCAGTAGTCCTGTGGGCGACAGCTTAAATCAGCCCCAGCATTTT
CDR3: CASSPVGDSLNQPQHF

size: NA
V: TRBV5-6
J: TRBJ2-6
D: TRBD1
DNA: TGTGCCAGCAGCTTGGGGACAGGGGGGGCCAACGTCCTGACTTTC
CDR3: CASSLGTGGANVLTF

size: NA
V: TRBV5-4
J: TRBJ2-7
D: NA
DNA: TGTGCCAGCAGCTATAAACAGGGCTACGAGCAGTACTTC
CDR3: CASSYKQGYEQYF

size: once
V: TRBV6-5
J: TRBJ1-1
D: NA
DNA: TGTGCCAGCAGTTCGGGGGAGAAATTCACTGAAGCTTTCTTT
CDR3: CASSSGEKFTEAFF

size: NA
V: TRBV7-2
J: TRBJ1-1
D: TRBD1
DNA: TGTGCCAGCAGCGTCACAGGGGGGAGTGAAGCTTTCTTT
CDR3: CASSVTGGSEAFF

size: NA
V: TRBV5-4
J: TRBJ2-2
D: TRBD2
DNA: TGTGCCAGCAGCGTCGGAGCGGGAGCTAACACCGGGGAGCTGTTTTTT
CDR3: CASSVGAGANTGELFF

size: NA
V: TRBV5-1
J: TRBJ2-3
D: TRBD2
DNA: TGCGCCAGCAGCTTGTCCCTAGCGGCTAGCACAGATACGCAGTATTTT
CDR3: CASSLSLAASTDTQYF

size: many
V: TRBV2
J: TRBJ1-5
D: NA
DNA: TGTGCCAGCAGTGAGGTGCAGGGATATCAGCCCCAGCATTTT
CDR3: CASSEVQGYQPQHF

size: few
V: TRBV7-9
J: TRBJ2-1
D: NA
DNA: TGTGCCAGCAGCTCCGAGAACAATGAGCAGTTCTTC
CDR3: CASSSENNEQFF

size: NA
V: TRBV4-2
J: TRBJ1-1
D: NA
DNA: TGTGCCAGCAGCCAAGTAGGGGGGGTGAACACTGAAGCTTTCTTT
CDR3: CASSQVGGVNTEAFF

size: few
V: TRBV28
J: TRBJ1-3
D: TRBD1
DNA: TGTGCCAGCAGTCCCTCGACAGGGTGGGGAAACACCATATATTTT
CDR3: CASSPSTGWGNTIYF

size: NA
V: TRBV5-1
J: TRBJ2-5
D: TRBD2
DNA: TGCGCCAGCAGCTTGGACGGACTAGCGGGCCAAGAGACCCAGTACTTC
CDR3: CASSLDGLAGQETQYF

size: NA
V: TRBV28
J: TRBJ2-7
D: NA
DNA: TGTGCCAGCAGTTTATCCCAGGGGGAGCAGTACTTC
CDR3: CASSLSQGEQYF

size: NA
V: TRBV19
J: TRBJ2-2
D: NA
DNA: TGTGCCAGTAGGGACATAACGAACACCGGGGAGCTGTTTTTT
CDR3: CASRDITNTGELFF

size: NA
V: TRBV2
J: TRBJ2-7
D: TRBD2
DNA: TGTGCCAGCAGTCAAGGACTAGCGGCTTCCGAGCAGTACTTC
CDR3: CASSQGLAASEQYF

size: once
V: TRBV28
J: TRBJ1-1
D: TRBD1
DNA: TGTGCCAGCATCCACAGGGGGAACACTGAAGCTTTCTTT
CDR3: CASIHRGNTEAFF

size: NA
V: TRBV15
J: TRBJ1-1
D: NA
DNA: TGTGCCACCAGCAGAGATGGGTCAGGGCGGGGATTGAACACTGAAGCTTTCTTT
CDR3: CATSRDGSGRGLNTEAFF

size: once
V: TRBV5-1
J: TRBJ1-2
D: NA
DNA: TGCGCCAGCAGCCTGGGTGACACCTATAACTATGGCTACACCTTC
CDR3: CASSLGDTYNYGYTF

size: NA
V: TRBV11-2
J: TRBJ2-2
D: NA
DNA: TGTGCCACCCCGGAGACAGCATTCACCGGGGAGCTGTTTTTT
CDR3: CATPETAFTGELFF

size: NA
V: TRBV7-9
J: TRBJ2-5
D: TRBD1
DNA: TGTGCCAGCAGCTTAGGGGATGACAGGGCACTACAAGAGACCCAGTACTTC
CDR3: CASSLGDDRALQETQYF

size: NA
V: TRBV5-6
J: TRBJ1-5
D: TRBD1
DNA: TGTGCCAGCAGCTTGCAGGGGACAGGGGGCAATCAGCCCCAGCATTTT
CDR3: CASSLQGTGGNQPQHF

size: NA
V: TRBV10-3
J: TRBJ2-7
D: NA
DNA: TGTGCCATCAGTGTTGGGCAGGGTCCCTACGAGCAGTACTTC
CDR3: CAISVGQGPYEQYF

size: few
V: TRBV19
J: TRBJ1-5
D: NA
DNA: TGTGCCAGTAGTATGGGCAGGGGCAATCAGCCCCAGCATTTT
CDR3: CASSMGRGNQPQHF

size: NA
V: TRBV27
J: TRBJ2-1
D: NA
DNA: TGTGCCAGAGGGATCCTCACCCCGGACACCCAGTCCTACAATGAGCAGTTCTTC
CDR3: CARGILTPDTQSYNEQFF

size: NA
V: TRBV11-1
J: TRBJ1-1
D: NA
DNA: TGTGCCAGCAGCCGAATAACGGACACTGAAGCTTTCTTT
CDR3: CASSRITDTEAFF

size: NA
V: TRBV2
J: TRBJ1-1
D: NA
DNA: TGTGCCAGCAGTCCACAGCTTGAAGCTTTCTTT
CDR3: CASSPQLEAFF

size: NA
V: TRBV28
J: TRBJ1-2
D: NA
DNA: TGTGCCAGCAGTTTATCCAGGGTGGGCTACACCTTC
CDR3: CASSLSRVGYTF

size: NA
V: TRBV27
J: TRBJ1-5
D: NA
DNA: TGTGCCACAGGGAGGGATCAGCCCCAGCATTTT
CDR3: CATGRDQPQHF

size: NA
V: TRBV6-1
J: TRBJ2-5
D: NA
DNA: TGTGCCACCACTTCGATCACGCGGGAGACCCAGTACTTC
CDR3: CATTSITRETQYF

size: NA
V: TRBV14
J: TRBJ1-2
D: NA
DNA: TGTGCCAGCAGTGATTGGTCAGACCCCGGGGTCTATGGCTACACCTTC
CDR3: CASSDWSDPGVYGYTF

size: NA
V: TRBV30
J: TRBJ2-1
D: NA
DNA: TGTGCCCTACCTTCCCCAGGAGGGAATGAGCAGTTCTTC
CDR3: CALPSPGGNEQFF

size: NA
V: TRBV7-6
J: TRBJ2-1
D: TRBD2
DNA: TGTGCCAGCAGCTCAAGGACTAGCGGGAAAACTAGCAATGAGCAGTTCTTC
CDR3: CASSSRTSGKTSNEQFF

size: once
V: TRBV30
J: TRBJ1-2
D: TRBD1
DNA: TGTGCCTGGTGGACAGGGGATATCTATGGCTACACCTTC
CDR3: CAWWTGDIYGYTF

size: NA
V: TRBV30
J: TRBJ1-1
D: NA
DNA: TGTGCCTGGAAAAAGGGGGAGAACACTGAAGCTTTCTTT
CDR3: CAWKKGENTEAFF

size: few
V: TRBV30
J: TRBJ2-7
D: TRBD1
DNA: TGTGCCTGGAGCCCGGACAGGGGGGACGAGCAGTACTTC
CDR3: CAWSPDRGDEQYF

size: NA
V: TRBV6-6
J: TRBJ2-7
D: TRBD2
DNA: TGTGCCAGCAGTCGCGGGGGTTACGAGCAGTACTTC
CDR3: CASSRGGYEQYF

size: NA
V: TRBV6-5
J: TRBJ2-5
D: TRBD2
DNA: TGTGCCAGCAGTTCCCTTCGTGGGGAGGGCCGAGAGACCCAGTACTTC
CDR3: CASSSLRGEGRETQYF

size: NA
V: TRBV18
J: TRBJ1-4
D: NA
DNA: TGTGCCAGCTCACCCCTTGGGGGCTCTTACACAACTAATGAAAAACTGTTTTTT
CDR3: CASSPLGGSYTTNEKLFF

size: NA
V: TRBV9
J: TRBJ2-7
D: NA
DNA: TGTGCCAGCAGCCCCACGGTCGGGGGTCGCGAGCAGTACTTC
CDR3: CASSPTVGGREQYF

size: NA
V: TRBV6-1
J: TRBJ1-3
D: TRBD1
DNA: TGTGCCAGCAGGGACACAGGGGGCTCTGGAAACACCATATATTTT
CDR3: CASRDTGGSGNTIYF

size: once
V: TRBV27
J: TRBJ1-2
D: NA
DNA: TGTGCCAGCAGTACTGGCAGGTACTATGGCTACACCTTC
CDR3: CASSTGRYYGYTF